A selection of T cell receptor beta chains follows, all from one sample in a study of blood T cells in healthy people across ages. TCRdb used MiXCR to reprocess the 5' RACE reads, holding one entry per CDR3 protein. Among hundreds of thousands of distinct CDR3 sequences listed, about 45% were seen once. Source material: blood. Receptor source: a man older than 75 in good health. The CDR3 runs from the conserved cysteine through the conserved F or W. The D gene is left open where the match is weak. A row's size may be missing; if present it is once, few, many or a size class.

d_call	v_call	cdr3_length	clone_size	j_call	cdr3_nt	cdr3_aa
NA	TRBV3-1	15	NA	TRBJ1-2	TGTGCCAGCAGCCAAGTTGGACAGCTAAACTATGGCTACACCTTC	CASSQVGQLNYGYTF
NA	TRBV20-1	13	NA	TRBJ2-4	TGCAGTGCTCAGGAGTCGGCCAAAAACATTCAGTACTTC	CSAQESAKNIQYF
NA	TRBV12-3/TRBV12-4	15	NA	TRBJ2-1	TGTGCCAGCAGAACCTCTGGCGTGAGTTACAATGAGCAGTTCTTC	CASRTSGVSYNEQFF
NA	TRBV9	14	few	TRBJ2-5	TGTGCCAGCAGCGCCGGGGGCCGGCTAGAGACCCAGTACTTC	CASSAGGRLETQYF
NA	TRBV3-1	12	few	TRBJ1-2	TGTGCCAGTGCAGGGCCTAACTATGGCTACACCTTC	CASAGPNYGYTF
NA	TRBV5-1	15	NA	TRBJ1-5	TGCGCCAGCAGCTTGGATTCGGGTAGCAATCAGCCCCAGCATTTT	CASSLDSGSNQPQHF
NA	TRBV14	13	NA	TRBJ2-5	TGTGCCAGCAGCCGCGGAAGGGGGGTGACCCAGTACTTC	CASSRGRGVTQYF
TRBD2	TRBV7-2	16	few	TRBJ2-1	TGTGCCAGCAGCTTACGGACTAGCCGGTCGTACAATGAGCAGTTCTTC	CASSLRTSRSYNEQFF
NA	TRBV5-1	14	NA	TRBJ1-2	TGCGCCAGCAGCGAGGAGACAGTGAACTGTGGCTACACCTTC	CASSEETVNCGYTF
TRBD1	TRBV29-1	15	NA	TRBJ2-3	TGCAGCGTTGCTCACGGGACAGGGAGCACAGATACGCAGTATTTT	CSVAHGTGSTDTQYF
NA	TRBV20-1	15	NA	TRBJ2-5	TGCAGTGCTAGGGGGGGACTCGAACGGGGTGAGACCCAGTACTTC	CSARGGLERGETQYF
NA	TRBV28	15	NA	TRBJ1-2	TGTGCCAGCAGTTTACTAGAACGGACGGCCGTCGGCTACACCTTC	CASSLLERTAVGYTF
TRBD2	TRBV7-3	15	few	TRBJ2-7	TGTGCCAGCAGCCCCCCTCGGACTAGCGTCTACGAGCAGTACTTC	CASSPPRTSVYEQYF
TRBD2	TRBV27	15	once	TRBJ2-3	TGTGCCAGCAGGAGGCAGCGGGGGTCAGCGGATACGCAGTATTTT	CASRRQRGSADTQYF
TRBD2	TRBV24-1	19	NA	TRBJ2-1	TGTGCCACCAGTGGAGCCGGGACTAGCGCGCAATTTCGGGACAATGAGCAGTTCTTC	CATSGAGTSAQFRDNEQFF
NA	TRBV7-2	16	NA	TRBJ2-7	TGTGCCAGCAGCTCGCGCGGGATGACGTCCTACAATGAGCAGTACTTC	CASSSRGMTSYNEQYF
NA	TRBV24-1	16	few	TRBJ2-3	TGTGCCACCAGTGATCCGACTACCTATAGCACAGATACGCAGTATTTT	CATSDPTTYSTDTQYF
NA	TRBV5-1	14	NA	TRBJ2-7	TGCGCCAGCAGCGCTGGGGACCTTTCCTACGAGCAGTACTTC	CASSAGDLSYEQYF
NA	TRBV28	16	many	TRBJ2-7	TGTGCCAGCAGTTTTACCCCCCTAGCGCCTACCTACGAGCAGTACTTC	CASSFTPLAPTYEQYF
TRBD1	TRBV10-3	16	few	TRBJ1-5	TGTGCCATCAGCCCGGGACAGGGGTACGGCGATCAGCCCCAGCATTTT	CAISPGQGYGDQPQHF
TRBD2	TRBV7-3	15	NA	TRBJ2-7	TGTGCCAGCAGCCCGGGACTAGCGCTTAGCAATGAGCAGTACTTC	CASSPGLALSNEQYF
NA	TRBV7-2	16	NA	TRBJ1-6	TGTGCCAGCAGCTTAAACGCGGGACCTGATAATTCACCCCTCCACTTT	CASSLNAGPDNSPLHF
NA	TRBV3-1	15	NA	TRBJ2-2	TGTGCCAGCAGCCTCGACAGGAGGCTCATCGGGGAGCTGTTTTTT	CASSLDRRLIGELFF
NA	TRBV30	13	NA	TRBJ1-2	TGTGCCTGGAGTCTTGGGACACTCGATGGCTACACCTTC	CAWSLGTLDGYTF
TRBD1	TRBV7-2	16	NA	TRBJ2-3	TGTGCCAGCAGCCCTACAGGGGCCCCTGGCACAGATACGCAGTATTTT	CASSPTGAPGTDTQYF
NA	TRBV24-1	14	few	TRBJ2-1	TGTGCCACCGCTGACAGCCCGCTTGGGAATGAGCAGTTCTTC	CATADSPLGNEQFF
NA	TRBV20-1	14	NA	TRBJ2-3	TGCAGTGCCAACGTGGGGGGAAGGCCAGATACGCAGTATTTT	CSANVGGRPDTQYF
TRBD2	TRBV5-1	15	few	TRBJ2-3	TGCGCCAGCAGCCCTATTACTAGCGGCACAGATACGCAGTATTTT	CASSPITSGTDTQYF
TRBD1	TRBV11-1	20	NA	TRBJ2-4	TGTGCCAGCAGCTTACGGAGGGGACAGGGACTCCCTGTAGCCAAAAACATTCAGTACTTC	CASSLRRGQGLPVAKNIQYF
TRBD1	TRBV6-2/TRBV6-3	13	few	TRBJ1-1	TGTGCCAGCAGGGATACAGGGGGCACTGAAGCTTTCTTT	CASRDTGGTEAFF
NA	TRBV9	17	NA	TRBJ2-1	TGTGCCAGCAGCGTAGCGACAGGTGGAGGGTCCTACAAGGAGCAGTTCTTC	CASSVATGGGSYKEQFF
NA	TRBV9	14	few	TRBJ2-7	TGTGCCAGCAGCGTAGGAATCCGGGATTACGAGCAGTACTTC	CASSVGIRDYEQYF
TRBD1	TRBV4-3	15	few	TRBJ1-4	TGCGCCAGCAGCCAAGGGGACAGTGGTGGTGAAAAACTGTTTTTT	CASSQGDSGGEKLFF
NA	TRBV5-1	16	NA	TRBJ2-5	TGCGCCAGCAGCCCTCAACGAGGCAATTTAGCAGAGACCCAGTACTTC	CASSPQRGNLAETQYF
TRBD1	TRBV7-2	14	NA	TRBJ2-5	TGTGCCAGCAGCTCGGGACAGGGGGTGGGGGAGCAGTACTTC	CASSSGQGVGEQYF
TRBD2	TRBV5-1	15	few	TRBJ2-1	TGCGCCAGCAGCTTGGGGGCTAGCGGGAGTTATGAGCAGTTCTTC	CASSLGASGSYEQFF
TRBD1	TRBV30	16	NA	TRBJ2-1	TGTGCCTGGAGTCATACGACAGGGGTATCCTACAATGAGCAGTTCTTC	CAWSHTTGVSYNEQFF
NA	TRBV6-5	16	NA	TRBJ2-7	TGTGCCAGCAGTTACTCGTCGTGGGAACGTGGTTACGAGCAGTACTTC	CASSYSSWERGYEQYF
NA	TRBV5-6	11	few	TRBJ2-1	TGTGCCAGCAGTTCAGGGGCTGAGCAGTTCTTC	CASSSGAEQFF
TRBD1	TRBV6-1	15	NA	TRBJ2-4	TGTGCCAGCAGGGGCGACAGGGGACTGAAAAACATTCAGTACTTC	CASRGDRGLKNIQYF
TRBD1	TRBV29-1	13	few	TRBJ1-4	TGCAGCGTCGTGACAGGGGTTGGTGAAAAACTGTTTTTT	CSVVTGVGEKLFF
TRBD1	TRBV7-9	12	few	TRBJ1-2	TGTGCCAGCAGCGCGACAGGGGGCGGTTACACCTTC	CASSATGGGYTF
TRBD1	TRBV20-1	12	few	TRBJ1-1	TGCAGTGCTAGAGGGGACAGGCAAGAAGCTTTCTTT	CSARGDRQEAFF
TRBD2	TRBV9	17	NA	TRBJ2-3	TGTGCCAGCAGCCCCCTGATGGGCGGGAGGGTCACAGATACGCAGTATTTT	CASSPLMGGRVTDTQYF